This entry is about one T cell receptor (beta chain). The clone's antigen remains unknown. No qualities accompany the bases; no much larger clone lies one base away. The data belong to a study of control samples from healthy donors and cancer patients (dated by TCRdb to about 2020). Library construction relied on the immunoSEQ multiplex PCR assay. Held by TCRdb, this immuneACCESS table contains in-frame sequences only and omits some clones. Under half of the omission traces to an unresolved V gene where checked; the cause of the rest is unknown. The sample yields over 150,000 clones; 90% to 95% were counted once. The biggest ten clones account for around 1.5% of the sample. The TCR was taken from a woman aged 18-29 years in good health. The sequencing input was blood.

In nucleotide form, the sequence is TGTGCCAGCAGTCCGGGCTGGAGGCAGGGAAACACCTTC. Translated, this is CASSPGWRQGNTF. Recombination linked TRBV6-5 to TRBJ1-2, with a weak D call of TRBD1 (5 bases match). Per the germline V gene, MNHEY is the CDR1 and SVGAGI is the CDR2. The CDR3 holds 13 amino acids from the cysteine to the phenylalanine. The only DNA kept is the CDR3, 39 bases in frame from the first base. V is shortened by 5 bases, J by 12 bases, and the region joining them spans 19 bases.